Listed below are T cell receptor beta chains from one sample, sequenced in a study of blood T cell repertoires in COVID-19. Data came from immunoSEQ multiplex PCR; TCRdb stores just in-frame clones and leaves some out. The sample carries 300,000 to 400,000 clones, about 87% recorded once. The sample consisted of peripheral blood. Receptors originate from a human donor in a cohort sampled during active COVID-19. The CDR3 runs from the conserved cysteine through the conserved F or W. The D gene is left open where the match is weak. Clone size appears in some rows only: once, few, many, or a class for an expanded clone.

J: TRBJ1-2; V: TRBV10-2; D: NA; size: NA; CDR3: CASKRSGASVDGYTF; DNA: TGCGCCAGCAAGAGGTCAGGGGCGTCCGTGGATGGCTACACCTTC
J: TRBJ1-1; V: TRBV28; D: NA; size: NA; CDR3: CASSLIGTNLNTEAFF; DNA: TGTGCCAGCAGTTTAATAGGAACTAATCTCAACACTGAAGCTTTCTTT
J: TRBJ2-3; V: TRBV5-1; D: NA; size: NA; CDR3: CASSLATQLNTDTQYF; DNA: TGCGCCAGCAGCTTGGCCACGCAACTGAACACAGATACGCAGTATTTT
J: TRBJ2-7; V: TRBV7-9; D: TRBD1; size: NA; CDR3: CASIPGTGSYEQYF; DNA: TGTGCCAGCATCCCCGGGACAGGGTCCTACGAGCAGTACTTC
J: TRBJ2-1; V: TRBV30; D: NA; size: once; CDR3: CAWEVGGNNEQFF; DNA: TGTGCCTGGGAGGTGGGGGGTAACAATGAGCAGTTCTTC
J: TRBJ1-2; V: TRBV2; D: NA; size: few; CDR3: CASSGRDYGYTF; DNA: TGTGCCAGCAGTGGCAGGGATTATGGCTACACCTTC
J: TRBJ1-4; V: TRBV5-1; D: NA; size: once; CDR3: CASSLVPDGGISSNEKLFF; DNA: TGCGCCAGCAGCTTGGTTCCGGACGGGGGGATTTCCAGTAATGAAAAACTGTTTTTT
J: TRBJ1-2; V: TRBV29-1; D: NA; size: once; CDR3: CSVEAPQGDNYGYTF; DNA: TGCAGCGTTGAAGCCCCCCAAGGGGATAACTATGGCTACACCTTC
J: TRBJ2-7; V: TRBV11-2; D: NA; size: NA; CDR3: CASSLGTGSQYF; DNA: TGTGCCAGCAGCTTAGGAACAGGGTCCCAGTACTTC
J: TRBJ2-3; V: TRBV7-8; D: TRBD2; size: NA; CDR3: CASSLAGLAITDTQYF; DNA: TGTGCCAGCAGCTTAGCCGGACTAGCGATCACAGATACGCAGTATTTT
J: TRBJ2-1; V: TRBV24-1; D: TRBD2; size: NA; CDR3: CATSDDTSGGAAEQFF; DNA: TGTGCCACCAGTGATGATACTAGCGGGGGGGCCGCTGAGCAGTTCTTC
J: TRBJ2-1; V: TRBV13; D: NA; size: once; CDR3: CASSPQGRGTYNEQFF; DNA: TGTGCCAGCAGCCCCCAGGGCAGGGGCACGTACAATGAGCAGTTCTTC
J: TRBJ2-5; V: TRBV6-1; D: NA; size: NA; CDR3: CASSEAVPPRETQYF; DNA: TGTGCCAGCAGTGAAGCCGTCCCCCCCAGGGAGACCCAGTACTTC